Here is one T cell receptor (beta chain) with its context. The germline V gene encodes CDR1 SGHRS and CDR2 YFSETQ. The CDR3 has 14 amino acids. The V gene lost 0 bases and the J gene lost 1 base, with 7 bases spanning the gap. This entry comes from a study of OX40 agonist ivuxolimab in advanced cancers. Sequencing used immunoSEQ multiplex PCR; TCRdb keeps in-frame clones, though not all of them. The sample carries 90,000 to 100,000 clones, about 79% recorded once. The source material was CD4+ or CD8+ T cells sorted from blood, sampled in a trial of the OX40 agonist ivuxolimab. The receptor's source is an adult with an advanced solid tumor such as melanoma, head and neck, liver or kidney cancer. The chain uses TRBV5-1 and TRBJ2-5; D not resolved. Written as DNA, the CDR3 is TGCGCCAGCAGCTTGGGGGCGGCCCAAGAGACCCAGTACTTC. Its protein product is CASSLGAAQETQYF.